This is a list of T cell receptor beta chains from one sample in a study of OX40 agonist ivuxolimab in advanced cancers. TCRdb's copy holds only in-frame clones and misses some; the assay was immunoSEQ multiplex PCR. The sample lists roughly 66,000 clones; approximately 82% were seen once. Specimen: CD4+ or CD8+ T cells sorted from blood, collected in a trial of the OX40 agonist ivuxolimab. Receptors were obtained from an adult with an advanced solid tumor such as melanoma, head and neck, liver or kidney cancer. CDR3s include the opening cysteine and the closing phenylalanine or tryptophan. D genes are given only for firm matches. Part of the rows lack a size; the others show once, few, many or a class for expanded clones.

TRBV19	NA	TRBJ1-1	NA	CASRGRDGYTEAFF	TGTGCCAGTAGGGGTCGGGATGGGTACACTGAAGCTTTCTTT
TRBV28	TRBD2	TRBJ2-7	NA	CASRTRTSEYEQYF	TGTGCCAGCAGGACACGAACTAGCGAGTACGAGCAGTACTTC
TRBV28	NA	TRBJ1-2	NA	CASNLQGGVYGYTF	TGTGCCAGCAATCTGCAGGGCGGAGTCTATGGCTACACCTTC
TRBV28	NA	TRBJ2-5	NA	CASSLEGGRETQYF	TGTGCCAGCAGTTTAGAAGGGGGAAGGGAGACCCAGTACTTC
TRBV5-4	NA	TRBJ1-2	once	CASSVDMNYGYTF	TGTGCCAGCAGCGTGGACATGAACTATGGCTACACCTTC
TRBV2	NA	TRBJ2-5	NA	CASRFLEETQYF	TGTGCCAGCAGGTTCCTGGAAGAGACCCAGTACTTC
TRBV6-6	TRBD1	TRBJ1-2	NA	CASLTQGVIYGYTF	TGTGCCAGCTTAACCCAGGGGGTTATCTATGGCTACACCTTC
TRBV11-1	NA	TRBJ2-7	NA	CASSLRQTPYEQYF	TGTGCCAGCAGCTTAAGGCAGACGCCCTACGAGCAGTACTTC
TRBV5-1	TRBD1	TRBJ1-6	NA	CASKGTAGNSPLHF	TGCGCCAGCAAAGGGACAGCCGGTAATTCACCCCTCCACTTT
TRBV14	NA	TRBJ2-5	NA	CASSQAETQYF	TGTGCCAGCAGCCAAGCCGAGACCCAGTACTTC
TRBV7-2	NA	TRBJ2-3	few	CASSLLGVTDTQYF	TGTGCCAGCAGCTTGCTAGGGGTCACAGATACGCAGTATTTT
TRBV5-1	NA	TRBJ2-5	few	CASTPVPREQETQYF	TGCGCCAGCACCCCCGTCCCCCGAGAACAAGAGACCCAGTACTTC
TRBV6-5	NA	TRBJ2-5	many	CASSYGGKATQYF	TGTGCCAGCAGTTACGGGGGGAAAGCGACCCAGTACTTC
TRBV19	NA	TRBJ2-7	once	CTSSIRGTSGSYEQYF	TGTACCAGTAGTATTCGAGGGACATCCGGCTCCTACGAGCAGTACTTC
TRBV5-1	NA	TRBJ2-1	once	CASSPSETYNEQFF	TGCGCCAGCAGTCCCTCCGAGACCTACAATGAGCAGTTCTTC
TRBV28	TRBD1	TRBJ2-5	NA	CASSLLQGAGRETQYF	TGTGCCAGCAGCCTACTTCAGGGGGCGGGAAGGGAGACCCAGTACTTC
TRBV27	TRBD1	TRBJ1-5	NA	CASRATGAAQPQHF	TGTGCCAGCAGGGCGACAGGGGCGGCTCAGCCCCAGCATTTT
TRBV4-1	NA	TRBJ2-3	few	CASSQKDGLASTDTQYF	TGCGCCAGCAGCCAAAAGGACGGGCTAGCGAGCACAGATACGCAGTATTTT
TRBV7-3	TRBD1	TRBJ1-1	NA	CASSWGQTNTEAFF	TGTGCCAGCAGCTGGGGACAGACGAACACTGAAGCTTTCTTT
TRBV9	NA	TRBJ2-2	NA	CASTRLTNTGELFF	TGTGCCAGCACCCGCCTGACGAACACCGGGGAGCTGTTTTTT
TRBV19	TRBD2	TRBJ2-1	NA	CASSTTSGTYNEQFF	TGTGCCAGTAGTACCACTAGCGGGACTTACAATGAGCAGTTCTTC
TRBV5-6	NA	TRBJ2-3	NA	CASSLFPDTQYF	TGTGCCAGCAGCTTGTTTCCAGATACGCAGTATTTT
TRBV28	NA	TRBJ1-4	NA	CASSFSRNEKLFF	TGTGCCAGCAGTTTTTCCAGAAATGAAAAACTGTTTTTT
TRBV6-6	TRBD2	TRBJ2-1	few	CASRAGGSYNEQFF	TGTGCCAGCAGGGCGGGGGGCTCCTACAATGAGCAGTTCTTC
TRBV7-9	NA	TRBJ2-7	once	CASSLLHYEQYF	TGTGCCAGCAGCCTTCTGCACTACGAGCAGTACTTC
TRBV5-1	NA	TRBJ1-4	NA	CASSLAGEKLFF	TGCGCCAGCAGCTTGGCCGGTGAAAAACTGTTTTTT
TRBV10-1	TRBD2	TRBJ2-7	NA	CASSWGTRERSYEQYF	TGCGCCAGCAGTTGGGGAACGCGGGAGAGGTCCTACGAGCAGTACTTC
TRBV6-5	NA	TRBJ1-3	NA	CASRPDTASGNTIYF	TGTGCCAGCAGACCAGACACAGCTTCTGGAAACACCATATATTTT
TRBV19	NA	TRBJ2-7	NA	CASSHTGIGDEQYF	TGTGCCAGTAGCCATACAGGGATCGGGGACGAGCAGTACTTC
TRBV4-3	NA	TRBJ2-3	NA	CASSQHTLKNTQYF	TGCGCCAGCAGCCAACACACCCTTAAAAATACGCAGTATTTT
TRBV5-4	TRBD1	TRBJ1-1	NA	CASSQGRQGATEAFF	TGTGCCAGCAGCCAAGGACGACAGGGGGCAACTGAAGCTTTCTTT
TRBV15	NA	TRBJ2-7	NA	CATSLDYSPTYEQYF	TGTGCCACCAGTCTGGACTACTCTCCAACCTACGAGCAGTACTTC
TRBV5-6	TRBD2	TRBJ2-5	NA	CASSLVGLAVSETQYF	TGTGCCAGCAGCTTGGTAGGACTAGCGGTTTCAGAGACCCAGTACTTC
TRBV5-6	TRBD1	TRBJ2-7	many	CASSSTTGLTYEQYF	TGTGCCAGCAGCTCCACGACAGGGCTAACCTACGAGCAGTACTTC
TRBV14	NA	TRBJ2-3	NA	CASSLGVNTQYF	TGTGCCAGCAGCCTCGGGGTAAATACGCAGTATTTT
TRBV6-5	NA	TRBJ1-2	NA	CASSYDSYGYTF	TGTGCCAGCAGTTACGACAGCTATGGCTACACCTTC
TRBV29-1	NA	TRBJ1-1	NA	CSAGDAETEAFF	TGCAGCGCCGGGGACGCGGAGACTGAAGCTTTCTTT
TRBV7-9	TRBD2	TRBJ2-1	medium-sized	CASSSRTSGRNLEQFF	TGTGCCAGCAGCTCACGGACTAGCGGGAGGAACCTCGAGCAGTTCTTC